This T cell receptor (beta chain) was retrieved from a study of blood T cells in healthy people across ages. General observations from the study: Both naive CD4+ cell counts and diversity were greater in long-lived donors than in aged donors.

Alongside a J-beta primer mix, a sample-barcoded 5' primer served in a second PCR lasting about 7 to 11 cycles. TCRdb processed the 5' RACE reads anew with MiXCR; each CDR3 protein has one entry. Of some 900,000 distinct CDR3 sequences listed, 40% to 60% are singletons. Germline V gene data show CDR1 as MDHEN and CDR2 as SYDVKM. V was cut by 7 bases and J by 0 bases, with 12 bases left in between. The CDR3 consists of 14 residues. Turning to this clonotype: The antigen is unknown.

What was sequenced was blood. This clonotype was obtained from a young man in good health. The chain joins TRBV28 to TRBJ1-2; D gene uncertain. CDR3 residues: CASTVPQANYGYTF. CDR3 sequence (DNA): TGTGCCAGCACCGTCCCCCAGGCTAACTATGGCTACACCTTC.